The clone carrying this T cell receptor beta chain was recorded once. No antigen is known for it. The CDR3 has 15 amino acids. The V gene's germline CDR1 is LGHNA and CDR2 YSLEER. Unmatched junction bases numbered 5, after V lost 0 bases and J lost 4 bases. PCR was performed using 60 Vbeta and 13 Jbeta primers. Produced via immunoSEQ multiplex PCR; TCRdb's table is partial and in-frame only. The sample includes roughly 150,000 clones, roughly 80% of them seen just once. The data are from a study of cytomegalovirus exposure and HLA in healthy donors. Study-level results: A likely sequencing artifact accounted for one observed cluster of highly shared sequence variants.

Source material: PBMCs. The chain combines TRBV4-3 with TRBJ1-2; TRBD1 aligns across 7 bases. This receptor was taken from a male donor in good health and CMV-seronegative. This chain's CDR3 is CASSQERGPGYGYTF. The CDR3 coding sequence is TGCGCCAGCAGCCAAGAGAGGGGGCCGGGCTATGGCTACACCTTC.